This T cell receptor beta chain derives from a study of blood T cell repertoires in COVID-19. For the study at large: Collection of acute and convalescent COVID-19 samples took place in the United States, Italy and Spain. The analysed material was cDNA or gDNA that came from T cells, B-cell-depleted T cells, or PBMCs.

Methods used by the authors: Estimates of nucleated cell counts were drawn from the amplification of reference gene primers. The data were produced by immunoSEQ multiplex PCR, yet TCRdb's version contains in-frame clones alone and is incomplete. The DNA was the basis for D and trimming; V, J and clone size are from that table. The sample has over 250,000 clones, around 87% seen once. This clone has only a few counts. The CDR3 consists of 15 residues. The germline gives CDR1 SEHNR, CDR2 FQNEAQ (reference sequence). V dropped 2 bases and J dropped 0 bases, with 7 bases sitting between them. The rearrangement joins TRBV7-9 to TRBJ1-4; D is perhaps TRBD1 (5 bases). The source is a woman aged 50 to 65 with acute or convalescent COVID-19. The sequenced sample consisted of peripheral blood. This chain's CDR3 is CASSLTGATNEKLFF. The CDR3, as DNA: TGTGCCAGCAGCTTAACAGGCGCAACTAATGAAAAACTGTTTTTT.